Listed below are T cell receptor beta chains from one sample, sequenced in a study of OX40 agonist ivuxolimab in advanced cancers. TCRdb keeps only in-frame clones here, not all; method: immunoSEQ multiplex PCR. The data hold fewer than 30,000 clones, with about 86% observed a single time. Sequencing was performed on CD4+ or CD8+ T cells sorted from blood, taken in a trial of the OX40 agonist ivuxolimab. These receptors came from an adult with an advanced solid tumor such as melanoma, head and neck, liver or kidney cancer. CDR3s include the opening cysteine and the closing phenylalanine or tryptophan. The D gene is left open where the match is weak. Clone size, where shown, is once, few, many, or a class for clones that have expanded.

d_gene | j_gene | v_gene | abundance | CDR3nt | CDR3aa
- | TRBJ2-3 | TRBV18 | - | TGTGCCAGCTCACCACGGGCAGGGGGCACAGATACGCAGTATTTT | CASSPRAGGTDTQYF
- | TRBJ2-5 | TRBV28 | - | TGTGCCAGCAGTTTACTTAAGGTCCAGGAGACCCAGTACTTC | CASSLLKVQETQYF
- | TRBJ2-5 | TRBV7-9 | few | TGTGCCAGCAGCCCACCACACCAAGAGACCCAGTACTTC | CASSPPHQETQYF
- | TRBJ1-3 | TRBV2 | - | TGTGCCAGCAGTATGGTTTTTTGGGGGATCTCTGGAAACACCATATATTTT | CASSMVFWGISGNTIYF
TRBD1 | TRBJ2-5 | TRBV25-1 | - | TGTGCCAGCAGCGAGTCTATGTCGGGACAGTACCAAGAGACCCAGTACTTC | CASSESMSGQYQETQYF
TRBD2 | TRBJ2-7 | TRBV7-9 | - | TGTGCCAGCAGCTTAAGGACTAGCGGGACCCCGCTCGAGCAGTACTTC | CASSLRTSGTPLEQYF
TRBD2 | TRBJ2-5 | TRBV7-9 | once | TGTGCCAGCAGCTACGGGGGGGAAGAGACCCAGTACTTC | CASSYGGEETQYF
TRBD2 | TRBJ2-2 | TRBV5-1 | - | TGCGCCAGCAGCCTGCACCGGACTAGCGGCAACACCGGGGAGCTGTTTTTT | CASSLHRTSGNTGELFF
- | TRBJ1-2 | TRBV7-9 | - | TGTGCCAGCAGCTTAATGAACCAAGGCTACACCTTC | CASSLMNQGYTF
- | TRBJ2-1 | TRBV19 | - | TGTGCCAGTATGTGGGGGCCCCCTGACAATGAGCAGTTCTTC | CASMWGPPDNEQFF
- | TRBJ2-1 | TRBV7-2 | - | TGTGCCAGCAGCTTAGACCCGGGCGGGACTTCCTACAATGAGCAGTTCTTC | CASSLDPGGTSYNEQFF
- | TRBJ1-2 | TRBV4-1 | - | TGCGCCAGCAGCCAAGATGGGGGGGGCTATGGCTACACCTTC | CASSQDGGGYGYTF
- | TRBJ1-1 | TRBV5-4 | - | TGTGCCAGCAGCTTGTATGTAGGGTCCCCTGAAGCTTTCTTT | CASSLYVGSPEAFF
- | TRBJ2-3 | TRBV10-3 | - | TGTGCCATCAGGAGGATTGGGAACAGAAATCTTAGCACAGATACGCAGTATTTT | CAIRRIGNRNLSTDTQYF
- | TRBJ2-7 | TRBV7-8 | - | TGTGCCAGCAGCTTAGAGCTAGCCTACGAGCAGTACTTC | CASSLELAYEQYF
TRBD2 | TRBJ2-6 | TRBV4-1 | - | TGCGCCAGCAGCCAAGCCCCACCCCTAGCGGGCTCTGGGGCCAACGTCCTGACTTTC | CASSQAPPLAGSGANVLTF
TRBD2 | TRBJ2-7 | TRBV4-1 | - | TGCGCCAGCAGTCGACTAGCTACGAGCTCCTACGAGCAGTACTTC | CASSRLATSSYEQYF
TRBD2 | TRBJ2-7 | TRBV7-3 | - | TGTGCCAGCAGCCCGGGCCCGGGGGGGTTCTACGAGCAGTACTTC | CASSPGPGGFYEQYF
- | TRBJ2-7 | TRBV5-4 | - | TGTGCCAGCAGCGGGACCTCCGGGACTGGCGCCTACGAGCAGTACTTC | CASSGTSGTGAYEQYF
- | TRBJ2-6 | TRBV30 | - | TGTGCCTGGAGTGTAGGTGGGGCCAACGTCCTGACTTTC | CAWSVGGANVLTF
- | TRBJ2-2 | TRBV7-9 | - | TGTGCCAGCAGCTTAGCCCCGGGGAGTAACACCGGGGAGCTGTTTTTT | CASSLAPGSNTGELFF
TRBD2 | TRBJ2-1 | TRBV7-9 | - | TGTGCCAGCAGCCCAGGACTAGCGGGGGCCTCCTACAATGAGCAGTTCTTC | CASSPGLAGASYNEQFF
- | TRBJ2-7 | TRBV6-1 | - | TGTGCCAGCAGTGACTGGACCTCGGAGCAGTACTTC | CASSDWTSEQYF
TRBD1 | TRBJ2-7 | TRBV13 | - | TGTGCCAGCAGCTTATCCCCCTTCCAGGGGGTTTCCTACGAGCAGTACTTC | CASSLSPFQGVSYEQYF
- | TRBJ2-1 | TRBV28 | - | TGTGCCAGCACGCAGGGTCTAGCTCCGGACAATGAGCAGTTCTTC | CASTQGLAPDNEQFF
- | TRBJ2-7 | TRBV2 | - | TGTGCCAGCAGTGTATGGATCTCCTACGAGCAGTACTTC | CASSVWISYEQYF
- | TRBJ2-3 | TRBV4-1 | - | TGCGCCAGCAGCCAACGCCAGGGACTTCAAGATACGCAGTATTTT | CASSQRQGLQDTQYF
TRBD1 | TRBJ2-3 | TRBV6-4 | few | TGTGCCAGCAGTGACTGGACAGGGCCGACAGATACGCAGTATTTT | CASSDWTGPTDTQYF
- | TRBJ1-2 | TRBV5-1 | medium-sized | TGCGCCAGCAGTCCTGACAATCATGATGGCTACACCTTC | CASSPDNHDGYTF
- | TRBJ1-2 | TRBV19 | - | TGTGCCAGTAGTATAAGTGGGCAGGCTCGTACCGGCTACACCTTC | CASSISGQARTGYTF
- | TRBJ1-1 | TRBV19 | - | TGTGCCAGTAGTTCCCTCCTCGGGGGCGATGAAGCTTTCTTT | CASSSLLGGDEAFF
- | TRBJ2-2 | TRBV7-9 | - | TGTGCCAGCAGTTACGGCACTTTGTGGACCGGGGAGCTGTTTTTT | CASSYGTLWTGELFF
TRBD1 | TRBJ2-7 | TRBV11-3 | once | TGTGCCAGCAGCTTCCCCGGGACAGGCTACGAGCAGTACTTC | CASSFPGTGYEQYF
TRBD2 | TRBJ2-7 | TRBV7-2 | once | TGTGCCAGCAGCTCGACTAGCGGGAGCCTTGTCTACGAGCAGTACTTC | CASSSTSGSLVYEQYF
- | TRBJ2-7 | TRBV7-9 | - | TGTGCTAGCAGCTTCAACCAGGGCTACGAGCAGTACTTC | CASSFNQGYEQYF
- | TRBJ2-7 | TRBV4-1 | - | TGCGCCAGCAGCGAAACGACTAACCCCGACAGCTCCTACGAGCAGTACTTC | CASSETTNPDSSYEQYF
- | TRBJ2-2 | TRBV28 | once | TGTGCCAGCATAGAGGGAACCGGGGAGCTGTTTTTT | CASIEGTGELFF
- | TRBJ1-2 | TRBV29-1 | - | TGCAGCGTTGCAACGGGGAGGGACTATGGCTACACCTTC | CSVATGRDYGYTF
TRBD1 | TRBJ2-7 | TRBV9 | - | TGTGCCAGCAGCGCCGGGACAGGGAGCGACGAGCAGTACTTC | CASSAGTGSDEQYF
TRBD1 | TRBJ1-1 | TRBV9 | - | TGTGCCAGCAGCGTGAAGGGGGCGCCGGGTGAAGCTTTCTTT | CASSVKGAPGEAFF
- | TRBJ1-2 | TRBV29-1 | - | TGCAGCGTTGAAAACAGGGATTATGGCTACACCTTC | CSVENRDYGYTF
- | TRBJ2-7 | TRBV5-1 | - | TGCGCCAGCAGCTTGGGGTCACCGGGCGAGCAGTACTTC | CASSLGSPGEQYF
- | TRBJ1-6 | TRBV5-6 | - | TGTGCCAGCAGCTTATCGACCCCACCCCTCCACTTT | CASSLSTPPLHF
TRBD2 | TRBJ2-1 | TRBV5-4 | few | TGTGCCAGCAGCTTGGAGAGGGGGTCCACTAGCGGGTTCTCCTACAATGAGCAGTTCTTC | CASSLERGSTSGFSYNEQFF
TRBD1 | TRBJ1-2 | TRBV5-8 | - | TGTGCCAGCAGCTTGGAAGACAGGGTTAACTATGGCTACACCTTC | CASSLEDRVNYGYTF
- | TRBJ2-7 | TRBV29-1 | - | TGCAGCGTTGAAGGGACCAATTTGAGAAGCGAGCAGTACTTC | CSVEGTNLRSEQYF
- | TRBJ1-1 | TRBV5-1 | - | TGCGCCAGCAGCTGCATTCCAAAAGCTTTCTTT | CASSCIPKAFF
- | TRBJ2-6 | TRBV11-3 | - | TGTGCCAGCAGCTTAGGGACTGGGGCCAACGTCCTGACTTTC | CASSLGTGANVLTF
TRBD2 | TRBJ2-3 | TRBV7-3 | - | TGTGCCAGCAGCTCGCTCGGGACTAGCGGCACAGATACGCAGTATTTT | CASSSLGTSGTDTQYF
- | TRBJ2-7 | TRBV5-4 | once | TGTGCCAGCAGCTTAAGCTCCTACGAGCAGTACTTC | CASSLSSYEQYF
TRBD1 | TRBJ2-3 | TRBV27 | - | TGTGCCAGCAGCCGGACAGGGGAGATTCCAGATACGCAGTATTTT | CASSRTGEIPDTQYF
- | TRBJ2-3 | TRBV7-9 | - | TGTGCCAGCAGCCAATTAGACTCCCGGACGAGCACAGATACGCAGTATTTT | CASSQLDSRTSTDTQYF
- | TRBJ1-2 | TRBV4-2 | large | TGTGCCAGCAGCCAACTTAGGGGGGTCGAGGATGGCTACACCTTC | CASSQLRGVEDGYTF
TRBD1 | TRBJ1-3 | TRBV2 | - | TGTGCCAGCAGTCCCTCTTCGGGACAGGGCAACACCATATATTTT | CASSPSSGQGNTIYF
TRBD2 | TRBJ2-3 | TRBV11-2 | - | TGTGCCAGCAACGAGCGGGGGGGCACAGATACGCAGTATTTT | CASNERGGTDTQYF
- | TRBJ2-3 | TRBV19 | - | TGTGCCAGTAGAGATCTGCCCACAGATACGCAGTATTTT | CASRDLPTDTQYF
- | TRBJ2-7 | TRBV5-1 | - | TGCGCCAGCAGCTTGGGAGCAGGGGCCTACGAGCAGTACTTC | CASSLGAGAYEQYF
- | TRBJ2-7 | TRBV5-1 | - | TGCGCCAGCAGCTCGGACCTAGCCTACGAGCAGTACTTC | CASSSDLAYEQYF